These 5 T cell receptor beta chains share one sample of origin, sequenced in a study of OX40 agonist ivuxolimab in advanced cancers. The method behind the library was the immunoSEQ multiplex PCR assay. The source is immuneACCESS, and TCRdb retained only in-frame sequences with V and J called. Part of the clones is not carried over; for the studies checked, unresolved V genes explain less than half of this, and the remainder is unexplained. The sample includes around 70,000 clones, with about 85% observed a single time. 0.5% to 0.55% of the sample is in the top ten clones. The sequencing here drew on CD4+ or CD8+ T cells sorted from blood, taken in a trial of the OX40 agonist ivuxolimab. All receptors derive from an adult with an advanced solid tumor such as melanoma, head and neck, liver or kidney cancer.

The chain recombines TRBV5-4 with TRBJ2-3, with D perhaps TRBD2 (6 bases). CDR3 length: 14 amino acids. Germline V gene sequence: CDR1 SGHNT, CDR2 YYREEE (reference sequence). Trimming took off 2 bases at V and 0 bases at J, with 7 bases between the two ends. The CDR3 reads CASSFAGSTDTQYF. In DNA, the CDR3 is TGTGCCAGCAGCTTTGCGGGAAGCACAGATACGCAGTATTTT.

The sample holds a few counts of this clone. This chain uses TRBV7-9 with TRBJ1-2; possibly TRBD1 for D (5 bases). V was clipped by 0 bases and J by 7 bases, with 15 bases between them. The CDR3 is 15 amino acids. Germline lookup yields CDR1 SEHNR and CDR2 FQNEAQ (reference sequence). The CDR3 DNA is TGTGCCAGCAGCTTAGCCGGGACCTCCGAGGCTGGCTACACCTTC. Its protein product is CASSLAGTSEAGYTF.

The J gene is TRBJ2-1, the V gene TRBV7-6; 10 nucleotides agree with TRBD2. The CDR3 totals 16 residues. Germline V lookup: CDR1 SGHVS, CDR2 FNYEAQ. V lost 1 base, J lost 9 bases, and 9 bases stayed unmatched. CDR3 coding DNA: TGTGCCAGCAGCTTAGATCCCAGCGGGGGGGCGGGTGAGCAGTTCTTC. It specifies CASSLDPSGGAGEQFF.

This clone was recorded once. The rearrangement uses TRBV6-4 and TRBJ1-4; D may be TRBD1 (6 bases). The CDR3 is 16 amino acids. Germline V lookup: CDR1 MRHNA, CDR2 SNTAGT. V dropped 5 bases and J dropped 3 bases, with 16 bases sitting between them. In DNA form, the CDR3 reads TGTGCCAGCAGTTCCCCAGGGGCAGGACCTAATGAAAAACTGTTTTTT. As protein: CASSSPGAGPNEKLFF.

This clone has more than one count but fewer than ten. The rearrangement joins TRBV19 to TRBJ1-2, with a weak D call TRBD1 (5 bases). The CDR3 has 13 residues. V dropped 3 bases and J dropped 4 bases, with 9 bases sitting between them. Per germline, CDR1 LNHDA and CDR2 SQIVND (reference sequence). Written as DNA, the CDR3 is TGTGCCAGTAGTATTTCCAGGGCCTATGGCTACACCTTC. Translating gives CASSISRAYGYTF. The full variable domain, its missing parts supplied by reference TRBV19 and TRBJ1-2, is DGGITQSPKYLFRKEGQNVTLSCEQNLNHDAMYWYRQDPGQGLRLIYYSQIVNDFQKGDIAEGYSVSREKKESFPLTVTSAQKNPTAFYLCASSISRAYGYTFGSGTRLTVV.